One sample yielded the 22 T cell receptor beta chains listed below, sequenced in a study of cytomegalovirus exposure and HLA in healthy donors. Primers for the PCR totalled 60 Vbeta and 13 Jbeta. Libraries were prepared by immunoSEQ multiplex PCR; TCRdb keeps only in-frame clonotypes and omits some of them. The sample shows 200,000 or so clones, around 64% of them seen only once. The sample was PBMCs. These receptors all stem from a man in his forties or fifties in good health and CMV-seropositive.

The V gene is TRBV25-1, the J gene TRBJ2-3; D may be TRBD1 (7 bases). V was clipped by 9 bases and J by 1 base, with 14 bases between them. The CDR3 is 14 residues long. In germline, CDR1 is MGHDK, CDR2 SYGVNS. The CDR3 DNA reads as TGTGCCAGTACGCCAGGGGGGCGCACAGATACGCAGTATTTT. It translates to CASTPGGRTDTQYF.

Here the CDR3 DNA reads TGCGCCAGCAGCTTGGTGCGGAGCACCGGGGAGCTGTTTTTT. Protein: CASSLVRSTGELFF. The V call is TRBV5-1, the J call TRBJ2-2; D is undetermined. V lost 0 bases, J lost 4 bases, and 7 bases lay in between. This CDR3 is 14 amino acids long. The germline CDR1 and CDR2 sequences are SGHRS and YFSETQ. The full variable domain, rest sourced from reference TRBV5-1 and TRBJ2-2, is KAGVTQTPRYLIKTRGQQVTLSCSPISGHRSVSWYQQTPGQGLQFLFEYFSETQRNKGNFPGRFSGRQFSNSRSEMNVSTLELGDSALYLCASSLVRSTGELFFGEGSRLTVL.

Only a few counts were recorded for this clone. The chain recombines TRBV7-9 with TRBJ2-5; TRBD1 is a possible D gene (5 bases). Germline CDR1 SEHNR, CDR2 FQNEAQ (reference sequence). The ends were cut back, 2 bases at V and 1 base at J, with 14 bases in the middle. The CDR3 totals 16 residues. The CDR3 sequence: CASSLRGAVSQETQYF. CDR3 bases: TGTGCCAGCAGCTTAAGGGGTGCGGTATCCCAAGAGACCCAGTACTTC.

This sequence joins TRBV19 and TRBJ1-4; 10 bases map to TRBD1. This CDR3 has 18 residues. V shed 3 bases, J shed 2 bases, and the junction held 9 bases outside the gene matches. CDR1 is LNHDA and CDR2 is SQIVND in the germline V gene (reference sequence). CDR3 region: CASSILPGQGWTNEKLFF. The CDR3 DNA reads as TGTGCCAGTAGTATTCTCCCGGGACAGGGGTGGACTAATGAAAAACTGTTTTTT.

The chain employs TRBV28 and TRBJ1-2; a possible D gene is TRBD1 (6 bases). CDR1 and CDR2 from the germline V gene are MDHEN and SYDVKM. The CDR3 is 13 amino acids. The V end lost 3 bases, the J end lost 5 bases, and 10 bases lay between the germline ends. In DNA, the CDR3 is TGTGCCAGCAGTTTCGCAGGGGTTTATGGCTACACCTTC. Its translation is CASSFAGVYGYTF.

The chain carries TRBV28 and TRBJ1-1; D gene uncertain. Germline values: CDR1 MDHEN, CDR2 SYDVKM. There are 13 residues in the CDR3. Trimming stripped 1 base from V and 3 bases from J, with 6 bases between. The CDR3 DNA is TGTGCCAGCAGTTTATACCAGTACACTGAAGCTTTCTTT. It yields the protein CASSLYQYTEAFF. Variable domain in full (rest from reference TRBV28 and TRBJ1-1): DVKVTQSSRYLVKRTGEKVFLECVQDMDHENMFWYRQDPGLGLRLIYFSYDVKMKEKGDIPEGYSVSREKKERFSLILESASTNQTSMYLCASSLYQYTEAFFGQGTRLTVV.

The chain joins TRBV28 to TRBJ2-7, with 7 bases matching TRBD1. Germline V gives CDR1 MDHEN, CDR2 SYDVKM. The CDR3 totals 13 residues. V shed 7 bases and J 3 bases; nucleotides not matched to a gene: 6. CDR3 sequence (DNA): TGTGCCAGCATATCCCCAGGGGGCTACGAGCAGTACTTC. Protein: CASISPGGYEQYF.

The V call is TRBV7-3, the J call TRBJ1-6; unclear D gene. Trimming removed 2 bases at V and 7 bases at J, with 15 bases between. This CDR3 region has 16 residues. The germline gives CDR1 SGHTA, CDR2 FQGTGA. The chain's CDR3 is CASSLYAGLGNSPLHF. CDR3 in DNA: TGTGCCAGCAGCTTATATGCGGGTTTAGGGAATTCACCCCTCCACTTT.

This sequence joins TRBV6-1 and TRBJ2-2; D unclear. The CDR3 covers 13 residues. V lost 6 bases, J lost 5 bases, and 10 bases lay in between. Germline CDR1 reads MNHNS; CDR2 reads SASEGT. This chain's CDR3 is CASSQTTTGELFF. The DNA for the CDR3 is TGTGCCAGCAGCCAGACAACGACCGGGGAGCTGTTTTTT.

This clone was seen just once. V and J are TRBV4-3 and TRBJ2-5, with 11 bases lining up with TRBD2. Germline V CDR1 and CDR2: LGHNA, YSLEER. The CDR3 length is 16 residues. V dropped 4 bases and J dropped 2; count of bases not matched to a gene: 6. CDR3 loop: CASSRFLAGGQETQYF. CDR3 coding DNA: TGCGCCAGCAGCCGCTTCCTAGCGGGGGGTCAAGAGACCCAGTACTTC.

The J gene is TRBJ2-2, the V gene TRBV6-1; a weak D match, TRBD1 (5 bases). The germline V gene has CDR1 MNHNS and CDR2 SASEGT. The CDR3 has 16 amino acids. Trimming cost V 3 bases and J 1 base, with 12 bases left between them. CDR3: CASSEGPYKNTGELFF. CDR3 in DNA: TGTGCCAGCAGTGAGGGGCCCTACAAGAACACCGGGGAGCTGTTTTTT.

The rearrangement joins TRBV6-5 to TRBJ2-1; D not certain. The CDR3 is made up of 11 amino acids. Per the germline V gene, CDR1 is MNHEY and CDR2 is SVGAGI. The V end lost 8 bases, the J end lost 8 bases, and 10 bases lay between the germline ends. The CDR3 DNA is TGTGCCAGCGGCGGCCCGGATGAGCAGTTCTTC. It encodes CASGGPDEQFF.

The CDR3 DNA sequence: TGTGCCAGCTCACCTCGGGACAAGCAAAATCAGCCCCAGCATTTT. Translating gives CASSPRDKQNQPQHF. This rearrangement joins TRBV18 to TRBJ1-5; maybe TRBD1 (6 bases). The V end was cut by 3 bases, the J end by 4 bases, with 13 bases between. This CDR3 spans 15 amino acids. Germline V lookup: CDR1 KGHSH, CDR2 LQKENI.

The J gene is TRBJ2-5, the V gene TRBV29-1; D unclear. The germline V and J ends were trimmed by 3 bases and 5 bases, with 13 bases remaining between them. CDR1 is SQVTM and CDR2 is ANQGSEA in the germline V gene. The CDR3 is 13 residues long. The DNA of the CDR3 is TGCAGCGTTGAGGGCACTTGGCTGGAGACCCAGTACTTC. This codes for CSVEGTWLETQYF. Full variable domain (missing parts from reference TRBV29-1 and TRBJ2-5): SAVISQKPSRDICQRGTSLTIQCQVDSQVTMMFWYRQQPGQSLTLIATANQGSEATYESGFVIDKFPISRPNLTFSTLTVSNMSPEDSSIYLCSVEGTWLETQYFGPGTRLLVL.

Only one count was recorded for this clone. The rearrangement uses TRBV15 and TRBJ1-2; D is uncertain. CDR1 and CDR2 from the germline V gene are LNHNV and YYDKDF (reference sequence). This CDR3 comprises 14 residues. The V end lost 0 bases, the J end lost 3 bases, and 8 bases lay between the germline ends. The CDR3 coding sequence is TGTGCCACCAGCAGAGATCAGGAGGACTATGGCTACACCTTC. Protein: CATSRDQEDYGYTF.

This chain uses TRBV6-6 with TRBJ1-1; D unresolved. CDR1 and CDR2 from the germline V gene are MNHNY and SVGAGI (reference sequence). V gave up 2 bases and J gave up 1 base, with 5 bases separating them. The CDR3 totals 13 residues. The CDR3 protein is CASSYEGNTEAFF. The CDR3 nucleotides are TGTGCCAGCAGTTACGAGGGGAACACTGAAGCTTTCTTT.

This chain connects TRBV29-1 to TRBJ2-7; possibly TRBD1 for D (6 bases). The CDR3 length is 13 residues. The V end lost 6 bases, the J end lost 4 bases, and 16 bases lay between the germline ends. CDR1 is SQVTM and CDR2 is ANQGSEA in the germline V gene. The CDR3 sequence: CSVEGDPGYEQYF. CDR3 sequence (DNA): TGCAGCGTCGAGGGGGATCCGGGTTACGAGCAGTACTTC.

The chain joins TRBV27 to TRBJ1-6; D not certain. This CDR3 has 18 residues. Germline V CDR1 and CDR2: MNHEY, SMNVEV (reference sequence). The ends were cut back, 1 base at V and 3 bases at J, with 16 bases in the middle. Written as DNA, the CDR3 is TGTGCCAGCAGTTTATACTCTAACCTTGAGTACTATAATTCACCCCTCCACTTT. Amino acid sequence: CASSLYSNLEYYNSPLHF.

The V gene is TRBV6-1, the J gene TRBJ1-2; 10 bases match TRBD1. The CDR3 has 13 residues. The germline V gene has CDR1 MNHNS and CDR2 SASEGT. The V segment lost 7 bases and the J segment 8 bases; nucleotides outside the gene matches: 7. CDR3 DNA sequence: TGTGCCAGCACCCCGACAGGGGGCGGGGGCTACACCTTC. This gives the protein CASTPTGGGGYTF.

The gene calls are TRBV13 and TRBJ1-1; unclear D gene. V lost 8 bases and J 11 bases, leaving 21 bases between the germline ends. CDR1 is PRHDT and CDR2 is FYEKMQ in the germline V gene (reference sequence). The CDR3 spans 13 residues. The CDR3 is CASLSSTTLEAFF. In DNA form, the CDR3 reads TGTGCCAGCCTAAGTAGCACAACCTTGGAGGCTTTCTTT.

The V and J genes are TRBV5-4 and TRBJ2-7, with 8 bases identical to TRBD2. Looked up from germline, CDR1 is SGHNT and CDR2 is YYREEE (reference sequence). Losses at the gene ends were 4 bases for V and 6 bases for J; bases not matched to a gene: 12. This CDR3 has 15 amino acids. Written as DNA, the CDR3 is TGTGCCAGCAGCCGACTTAGCGGGACCGCAAGCGAGCAGTACTTC. The encoded protein is CASSRLSGTASEQYF.

The J gene is TRBJ1-5, the V gene TRBV6-5, with 9 nucleotides matching TRBD1. In germline, CDR1 is MNHEY, CDR2 SVGAGI. The CDR3 is made up of 15 amino acids. V shed 2 bases and J 5 bases; nucleotides not matched to a gene: 4. CDR3 bases: TGTGCCAGCAGTTACAACAGGGGGCTCGATCAGCCCCAGCATTTT. Amino acids: CASSYNRGLDQPQHF.